Presented here are 8 T cell receptor beta chains from one specimen sequenced in a study of blood T cell repertoires in COVID-19. Using immunoSEQ multiplex PCR, the repertoire was profiled, and TCRdb retains in-frame clones only, with some absent. The sample carries roughly 210,000 clones, around 84% recorded once. Material: peripheral blood. These receptors originate from a woman aged 80 or older with COVID-19, enrolled during active disease.

The chain recombines TRBV11-2 with TRBJ1-3; D unresolved. V lost 5 bases to trimming and J lost 0 bases, with 11 bases between them. Germline V lookup: CDR1 SGHAT, CDR2 FQNNGV. The CDR3 runs 15 residues. The CDR3, as DNA: TGTGCCAGCAGCCGAGACGGGAACTCTGGAAACACCATATATTTT. It codes for CASSRDGNSGNTIYF.

The chain joins TRBV18 to TRBJ1-5; the match to TRBD1 covers 10 bases. With V trimmed by 1 base and J by 6 bases, 6 bases remained unmatched. In germline, CDR1 is KGHSH, CDR2 LQKENI. The CDR3 totals 16 residues. The CDR3, as DNA: TGTGCCAGCTCACCACTTGAGACAGGGGGCGGTCAGCCCCAGCATTTT. Translation: CASSPLETGGGQPQHF.

The chain is built from TRBV3-1 (or the pseudogene TRBV3-2) and TRBJ2-7, with D maybe TRBD1 (5 bases). The CDR3 is made up of 14 amino acids. Trimming pared 4 bases from V and 6 bases from J, leaving 16 bases between. Germline lookup yields CDR1 LGHDT and CDR2 YNNKEL (reference sequence). Written as DNA, the CDR3 is TGTGCCAGCAGCCCCCTGCGGCAGGGTGGCGAGCAGTACTTC. It yields the protein CASSPLRQGGEQYF.

This chain connects TRBV11-1 to TRBJ1-6, with a possible D match to TRBD1 (5 bases). This CDR3 has 15 residues. Germline-derived CDR1 and CDR2 are SGHAT and FQDESV (reference sequence). Trimming removed 3 bases at V and 10 bases at J, with 16 bases between. The CDR3 protein is CASSLVAGGGSPLHF. DNA of the CDR3: TGTGCCAGCAGCTTGGTGGCCGGGGGGGGGTCACCCCTCCACTTT.

Notes on this clone: Other DNA sequences in the same sample also yield this CDR3. The chain uses TRBV5-1 and TRBJ1-2; tentative D call: TRBD1 (5 bases). Germline-derived CDR1 and CDR2 are SGHRS and YFSETQ. There are 14 residues in the CDR3. Trimming cost V 4 bases and J 0 bases, with 10 bases left between them. CDR3 sequence reads: CASSPDRANYGYTF. The CDR3, as DNA: TGCGCCAGCAGCCCCGACAGAGCTAACTATGGCTACACCTTC. The full variable domain, completed using reference TRBV5-1 and TRBJ1-2, is KAGVTQTPRYLIKTRGQQVTLSCSPISGHRSVSWYQQTPGQGLQFLFEYFSETQRNKGNFPGRFSGRQFSNSRSEMNVSTLELGDSALYLCASSPDRANYGYTFGSGTRLTVV.

The chain carries TRBV14 and TRBJ2-3; D possibly corresponds to TRBD2 (6 bases). Between the trimmed V and J ends, which lost 2 bases and 0 bases, there was a span of 9 bases. The V gene's germline CDR1 is SGHDN and CDR2 FVKESK. The CDR3 consists of 15 residues. In nucleotides, the CDR3 is TGTGCCAGCAGCCAACGGGGGTCTAGCACAGATACGCAGTATTTT. Its translation is CASSQRGSSTDTQYF.

The gene calls are TRBV5-1 and TRBJ1-6; 7 nucleotides align to TRBD1. Germline-derived CDR1 and CDR2 are SGHRS and YFSETQ. This CDR3 contains 15 residues. Unmatched junction bases numbered 11, after V lost 4 bases and J lost 10 bases. The CDR3 DNA reads TGCGCCAGCAGCCCGCAGGGGGGCGAGGGGTCACCCCTCCACTTT. Translated, it gives CASSPQGGEGSPLHF. The full variable domain, its missing parts supplied by reference TRBV5-1 and TRBJ1-6, is KAGVTQTPRYLIKTRGQQVTLSCSPISGHRSVSWYQQTPGQGLQFLFEYFSETQRNKGNFPGRFSGRQFSNSRSEMNVSTLELGDSALYLCASSPQGGEGSPLHFGNGTRLTVT.

The chain joins TRBV5-1 to TRBJ2-5; 8 bases map to TRBD2. The CDR3 loop spans 15 amino acids. Trimming took 0 bases from V and 3 from J; bases not matched to a gene: 4. Per germline, CDR1 SGHRS and CDR2 YFSETQ. CDR3 in DNA: TGCGCCAGCAGCTTGGACGGGGGGGCTGAAGAGACCCAGTACTTC. Translation gives CASSLDGGAEETQYF.